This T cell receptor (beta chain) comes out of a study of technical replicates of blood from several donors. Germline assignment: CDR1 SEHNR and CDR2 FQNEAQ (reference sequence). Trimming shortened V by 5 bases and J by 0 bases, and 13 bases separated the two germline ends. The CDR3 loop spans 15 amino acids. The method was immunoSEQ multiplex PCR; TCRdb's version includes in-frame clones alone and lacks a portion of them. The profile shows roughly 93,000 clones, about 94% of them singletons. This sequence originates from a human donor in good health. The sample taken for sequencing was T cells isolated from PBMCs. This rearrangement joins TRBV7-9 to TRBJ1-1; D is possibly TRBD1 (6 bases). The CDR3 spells CASSPDGQLNTEAFF. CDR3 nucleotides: TGTGCCAGCAGCCCAGACGGACAGTTGAACACTGAAGCTTTCTTT.